This T cell receptor (beta chain) was profiled in a study of T cells after yellow fever vaccination. From the 5' RACE reads, TCRdb called clonotypes with MiXCR, one entry per CDR3 protein. The sample consists of hundreds of thousands of distinct CDR3 sequences, around an eighth of them appearing once. The table lists this clonotype with a few counts. This receptor was obtained from a young man who received the YFV17D yellow fever vaccine. Sample: PBMCs, taken on the day of the yellow fever booster vaccination.

The CDR3 here is CASGGNSDEQFF. DNA for the CDR3: TGTGCCAGCGGGGGGAACAGCGATGAGCAGTTCTTC. V usage is TRBV7-9 and J usage is TRBJ2-1; the D gene is possibly TRBD2 (6 bases). The V gene lost 8 bases and the J gene lost 8 bases, with 13 bases spanning the gap. The CDR3 contains 12 residues. The germline V gene has CDR1 SEHNR and CDR2 FQNEAQ (reference sequence).